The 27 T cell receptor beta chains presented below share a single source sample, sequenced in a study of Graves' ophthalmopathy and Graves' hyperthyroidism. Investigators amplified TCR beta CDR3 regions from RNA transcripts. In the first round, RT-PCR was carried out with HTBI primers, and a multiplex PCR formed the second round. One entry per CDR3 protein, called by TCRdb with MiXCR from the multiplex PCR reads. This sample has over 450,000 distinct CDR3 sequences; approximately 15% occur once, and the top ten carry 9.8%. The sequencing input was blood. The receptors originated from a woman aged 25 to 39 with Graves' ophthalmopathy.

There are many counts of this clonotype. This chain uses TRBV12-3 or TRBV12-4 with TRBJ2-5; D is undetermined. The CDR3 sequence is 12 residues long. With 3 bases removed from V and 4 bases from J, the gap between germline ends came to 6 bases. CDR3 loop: CASSFYRETQYF. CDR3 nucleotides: TGTGCCAGCAGTTTTTATAGAGAGACCCAGTACTTC.

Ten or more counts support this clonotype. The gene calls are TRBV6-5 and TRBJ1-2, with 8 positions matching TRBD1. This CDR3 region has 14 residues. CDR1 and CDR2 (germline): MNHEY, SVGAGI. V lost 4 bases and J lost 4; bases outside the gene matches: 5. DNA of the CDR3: TGTGCCAGCAGTTCCGGACAGGGTCTCTATGGCTACACCTTC. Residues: CASSSGQGLYGYTF.

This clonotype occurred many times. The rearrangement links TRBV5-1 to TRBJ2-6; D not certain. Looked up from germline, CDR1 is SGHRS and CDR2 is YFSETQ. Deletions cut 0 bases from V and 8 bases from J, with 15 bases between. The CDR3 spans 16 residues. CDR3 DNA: TGCGCCAGCAGCTTGGAATGGTTCTCGGGCTCCAACGTCCTGACTTTC. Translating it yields CASSLEWFSGSNVLTF.

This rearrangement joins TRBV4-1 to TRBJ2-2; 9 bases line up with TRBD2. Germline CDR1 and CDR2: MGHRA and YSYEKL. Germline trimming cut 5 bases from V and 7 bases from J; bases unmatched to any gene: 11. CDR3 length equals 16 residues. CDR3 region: CASSKGAGGGVGELFF. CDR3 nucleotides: TGCGCCAGCAGCAAAGGGGCGGGAGGGGGTGTCGGGGAGCTGTTTTTT.

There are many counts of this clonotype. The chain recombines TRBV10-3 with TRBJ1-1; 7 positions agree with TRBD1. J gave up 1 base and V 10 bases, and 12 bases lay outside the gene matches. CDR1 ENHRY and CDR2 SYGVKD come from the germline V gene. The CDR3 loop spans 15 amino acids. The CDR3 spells CATAPGQEGNTEAFF. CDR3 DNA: TGTGCCACAGCCCCCGGACAGGAGGGGAACACTGAAGCTTTCTTT.

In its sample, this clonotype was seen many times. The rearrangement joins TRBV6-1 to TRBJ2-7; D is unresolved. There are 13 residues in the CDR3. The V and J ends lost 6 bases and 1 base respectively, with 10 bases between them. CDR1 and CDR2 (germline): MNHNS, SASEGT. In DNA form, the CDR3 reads TGTGCCAGCAGAGACCCCCTATCCTACGAGCAGTACTTC. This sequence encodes CASRDPLSYEQYF.

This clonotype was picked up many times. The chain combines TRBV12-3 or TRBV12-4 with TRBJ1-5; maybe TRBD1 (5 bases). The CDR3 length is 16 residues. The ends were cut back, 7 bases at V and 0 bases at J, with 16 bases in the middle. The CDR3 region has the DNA TGTGCCAGCACCAGCTCGGTGGGGGTTAGCAATCAGCCCCAGCATTTT. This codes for CASTSSVGVSNQPQHF.

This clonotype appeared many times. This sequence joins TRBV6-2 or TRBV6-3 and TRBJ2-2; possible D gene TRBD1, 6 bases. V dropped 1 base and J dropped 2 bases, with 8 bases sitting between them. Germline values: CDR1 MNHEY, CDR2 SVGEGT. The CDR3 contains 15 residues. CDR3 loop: CASSYWGQNTGELFF. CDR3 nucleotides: TGTGCCAGCAGTTACTGGGGACAAAACACCGGGGAGCTGTTTTTT.

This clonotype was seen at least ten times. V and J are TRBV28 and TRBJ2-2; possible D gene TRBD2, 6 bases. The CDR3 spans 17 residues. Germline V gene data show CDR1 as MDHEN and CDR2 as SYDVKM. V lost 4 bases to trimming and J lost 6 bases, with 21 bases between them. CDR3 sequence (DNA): TGTGCCAGCAGTTCCATCGAAGGAAGCGGGCAAGCCGGGGAGCTGTTTTTT. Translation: CASSSIEGSGQAGELFF.

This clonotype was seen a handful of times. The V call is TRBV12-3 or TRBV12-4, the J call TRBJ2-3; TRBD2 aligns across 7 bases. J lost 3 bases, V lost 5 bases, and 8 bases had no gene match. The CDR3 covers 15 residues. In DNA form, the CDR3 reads TGTGCCAGCAGTATCCACCCGCGGGGGACAGATACGCAGTATTTT. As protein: CASSIHPRGTDTQYF.

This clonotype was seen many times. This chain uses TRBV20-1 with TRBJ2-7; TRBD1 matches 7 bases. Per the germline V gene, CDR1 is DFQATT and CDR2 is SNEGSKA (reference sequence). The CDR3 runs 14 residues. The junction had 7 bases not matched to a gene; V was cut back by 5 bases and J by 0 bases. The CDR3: CSAEDRASSYEQYF. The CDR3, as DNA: TGCAGTGCTGAAGACAGGGCGAGCTCCTACGAGCAGTACTTC.

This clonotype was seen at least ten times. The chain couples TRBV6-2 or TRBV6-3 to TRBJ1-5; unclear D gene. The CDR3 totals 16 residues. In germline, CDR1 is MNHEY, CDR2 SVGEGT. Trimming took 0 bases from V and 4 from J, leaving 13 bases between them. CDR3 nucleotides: TGTGCCAGCAGTTACTCCGCCGGAGTTGGTAATCAGCCCCAGCATTTT. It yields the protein CASSYSAGVGNQPQHF.

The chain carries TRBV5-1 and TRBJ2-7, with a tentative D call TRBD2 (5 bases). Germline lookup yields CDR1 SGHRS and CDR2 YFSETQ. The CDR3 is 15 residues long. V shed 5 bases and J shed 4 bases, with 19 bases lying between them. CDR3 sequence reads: CASREGPAAIYEQYF. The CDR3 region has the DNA TGCGCCAGCAGAGAAGGACCAGCGGCTATATACGAGCAGTACTTC.

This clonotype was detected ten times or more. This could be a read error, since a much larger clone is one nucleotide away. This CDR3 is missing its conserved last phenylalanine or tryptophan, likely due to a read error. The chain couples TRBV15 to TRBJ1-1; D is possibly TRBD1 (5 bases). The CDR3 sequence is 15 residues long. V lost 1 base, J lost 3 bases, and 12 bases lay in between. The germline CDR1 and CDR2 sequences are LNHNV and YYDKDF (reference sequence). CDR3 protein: CATSRAPGLDTEAFL. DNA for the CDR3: TGTGCCACCAGCAGAGCACCAGGGCTGGACACTGAAGCTTTCCTT.

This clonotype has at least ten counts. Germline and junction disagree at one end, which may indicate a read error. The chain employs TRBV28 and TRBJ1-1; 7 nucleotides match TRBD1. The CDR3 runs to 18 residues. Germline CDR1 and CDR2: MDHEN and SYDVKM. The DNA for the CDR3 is TGTGCCAGCAGCCCCCCGGGACAGCTCACGTGGGGGAACACTGAAGCATTCTTT. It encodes CASSPPGQLTWGNTEAFF.

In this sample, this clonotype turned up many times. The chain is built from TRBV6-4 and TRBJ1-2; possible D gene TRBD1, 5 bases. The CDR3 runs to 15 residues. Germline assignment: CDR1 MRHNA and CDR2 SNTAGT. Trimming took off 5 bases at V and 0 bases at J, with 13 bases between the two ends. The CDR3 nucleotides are TGTGCCAGCAGTTACACTGGGGCAGCTAACTATGGCTACACCTTC. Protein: CASSYTGAANYGYTF.

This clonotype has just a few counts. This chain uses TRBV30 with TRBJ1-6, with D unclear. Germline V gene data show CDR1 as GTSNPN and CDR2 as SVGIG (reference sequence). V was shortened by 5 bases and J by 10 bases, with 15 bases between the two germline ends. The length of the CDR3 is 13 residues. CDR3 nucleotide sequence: TGTGCCTGGGCCGTAGGGATTCGGTCACCCCTCCACTTT. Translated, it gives CAWAVGIRSPLHF.

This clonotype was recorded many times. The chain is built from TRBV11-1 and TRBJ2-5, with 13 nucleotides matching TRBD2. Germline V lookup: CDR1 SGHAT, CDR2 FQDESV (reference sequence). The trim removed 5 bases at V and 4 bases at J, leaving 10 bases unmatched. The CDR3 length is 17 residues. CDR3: CASSGQTRTSGRETQYF. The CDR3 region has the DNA TGTGCCAGCAGCGGACAGACCAGGACTAGCGGGAGAGAGACCCAGTACTTC.

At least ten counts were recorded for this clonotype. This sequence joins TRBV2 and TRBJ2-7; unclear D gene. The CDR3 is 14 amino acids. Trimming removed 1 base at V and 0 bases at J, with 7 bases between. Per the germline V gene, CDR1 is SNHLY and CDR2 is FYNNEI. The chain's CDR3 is CASSEGRSSYEQYF. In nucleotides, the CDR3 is TGTGCCAGCAGTGAAGGCCGGAGCTCCTACGAGCAGTACTTC.

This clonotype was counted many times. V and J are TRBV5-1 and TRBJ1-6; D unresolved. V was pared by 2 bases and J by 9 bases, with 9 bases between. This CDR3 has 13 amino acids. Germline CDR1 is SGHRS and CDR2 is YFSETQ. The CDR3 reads CASSLSPSSPLHF. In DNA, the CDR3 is TGCGCCAGCAGCTTATCTCCAAGTTCACCCCTCCACTTT.

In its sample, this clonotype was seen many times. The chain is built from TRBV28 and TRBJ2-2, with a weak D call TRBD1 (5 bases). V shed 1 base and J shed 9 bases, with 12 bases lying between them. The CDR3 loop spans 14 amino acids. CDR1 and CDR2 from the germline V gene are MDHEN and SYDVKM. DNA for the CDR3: TGTGCCAGCAGTTTATCAGGGTCGGGCAGGGAGCTGTTTTTT. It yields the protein CASSLSGSGRELFF.

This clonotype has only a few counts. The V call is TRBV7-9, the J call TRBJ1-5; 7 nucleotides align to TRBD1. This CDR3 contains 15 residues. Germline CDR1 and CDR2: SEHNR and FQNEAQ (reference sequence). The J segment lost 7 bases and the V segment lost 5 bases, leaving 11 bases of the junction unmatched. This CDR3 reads CASSTTGAKGQPQHF. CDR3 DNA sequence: TGTGCCAGCAGCACAACAGGGGCCAAAGGGCAGCCCCAGCATTTT.

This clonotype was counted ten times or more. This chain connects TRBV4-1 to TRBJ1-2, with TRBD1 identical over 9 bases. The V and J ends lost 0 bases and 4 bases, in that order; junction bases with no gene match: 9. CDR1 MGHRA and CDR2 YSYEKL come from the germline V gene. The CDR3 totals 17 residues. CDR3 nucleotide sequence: TGCGCCAGCAGCCAAGAGGGAGAAGGACAGGGGATCTATGGCTACACCTTC. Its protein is CASSQEGEGQGIYGYTF.

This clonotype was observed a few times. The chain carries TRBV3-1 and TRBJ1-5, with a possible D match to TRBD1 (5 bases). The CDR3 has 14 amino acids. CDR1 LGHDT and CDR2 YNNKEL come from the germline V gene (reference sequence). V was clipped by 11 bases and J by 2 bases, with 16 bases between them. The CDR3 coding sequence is TGTGCCCTCCCCTGGGGCAGCCGCAATCAGCCCCAGCATTTT. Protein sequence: CALPWGSRNQPQHF.

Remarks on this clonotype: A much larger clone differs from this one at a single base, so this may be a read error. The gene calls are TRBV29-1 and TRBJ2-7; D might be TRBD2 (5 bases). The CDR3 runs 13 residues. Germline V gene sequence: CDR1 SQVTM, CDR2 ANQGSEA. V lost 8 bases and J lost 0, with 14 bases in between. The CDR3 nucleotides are TGCAGCCTTCCCGGGGAAAGCTCCTACGAGCAGTACTTC. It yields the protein CSLPGESSYEQYF.

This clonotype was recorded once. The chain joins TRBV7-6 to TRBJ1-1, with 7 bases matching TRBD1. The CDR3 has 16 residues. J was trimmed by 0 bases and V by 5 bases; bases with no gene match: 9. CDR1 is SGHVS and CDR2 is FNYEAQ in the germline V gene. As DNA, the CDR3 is TGTGCCAGCAGCCCCCAGGGGGGGCAGATGAACACTGAAGCTTTCTTT. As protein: CASSPQGGQMNTEAFF.

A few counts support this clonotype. CDR3 amino acids: CASSARLAGNNSPLHF. The CDR3 coding sequence is TGTGCCAGCAGTGCGAGACTGGCCGGCAACAATTCACCCCTCCACTTT. The V call is TRBV6-1, the J call TRBJ1-6, with D unresolved. The CDR3 extends over 16 amino acids. The V and J ends lost 4 bases and 7 bases respectively, with 17 bases between them. The germline V gene has CDR1 MNHNS and CDR2 SASEGT.